This TCR beta chain derives from a study of molecular identifiers for immune sequencing clone quantification. V was pared by 10 bases and J by 0 bases, with 33 bases between. The CDR3 has 21 residues. In germline, CDR1 is KGHDR, CDR2 SFDVKD. This clonotype was detected only a few times. Previously reported methods and listed TCR primers produced the bulk TCR libraries. From the PCR reads, TCRdb called clonotypes with MiXCR, one entry per CDR3 protein. The sample has 50,000 to 65,000 distinct CDR3 sequences; approximately 25% are singletons. The TCR sequence derives from a human donor in good health. Some libraries in this study had Jurkat cell RNA spiked in. The V call is TRBV24-1, the J call TRBJ1-5, with TRBD1 as a possible D gene (5 bases). What was sequenced was naive CD8+ T cells from blood, with Jurkat cell RNA spiked in. This sample's subset: FACS-sorted CD8+CD4-CCR7+CD45RA+ naive T cells. CDR3 sequence reads: CATFSPSRGGTETYSNQPQHF. The CDR3 nucleotides read TGTGCCACTTTCTCACCCAGCCGGGGGGGGACGGAGACTTATAGCAATCAGCCCCAGCATTTT.